This passage covers 21 T cell receptor beta chains from one sample sequenced in a study of cytomegalovirus exposure and HLA in healthy donors. Researchers ran the PCR with 60 Vbeta and 13 Jbeta primers. This table comes from immunoSEQ multiplex PCR, and its TCRdb copy is limited to in-frame clones, with some not included. The table shows about 180,000 clones, with roughly 80% occurring only once. The sample consisted of PBMCs. Receptors originate from a man aged 60 to 69 in good health and CMV-seronegative.

The J gene is TRBJ1-2, the V gene TRBV19; TRBD1 agrees at 10 bases. The junction had 7 bases not matched to a gene; V was cut back by 6 bases and J by 6 bases. CDR3 length equals 14 residues. Germline V gene lookup returns CDR1 LNHDA and CDR2 SQIVND (reference sequence). CDR3 protein: CASSRGTGVDGYTF. The CDR3 region has the DNA TGTGCCAGTAGCAGAGGGACAGGGGTCGATGGCTACACCTTC.

V usage is TRBV14 and J usage is TRBJ2-7; 8 bases align to TRBD2. CDR3 length equals 20 residues. The V and J ends lost 2 bases and 6 bases, in that order; junction bases with no gene match: 24. Germline CDR1 and CDR2: SGHDN and FVKESK. This CDR3 is CASSQYSSLRAGGARSEQYF. The CDR3 DNA reads TGTGCCAGCAGCCAATACTCGTCTTTAAGGGCGGGAGGTGCTAGAAGCGAGCAGTACTTC. The full variable domain, in which reference TRBV14 and TRBJ2-7 provide the parts outside the CDR3, is EAGVTQFPSHSVIEKGQTVTLRCDPISGHDNLYWYRRVMGKEIKFLLHFVKESKQDESGMPNNRFLAERTGGTYSTLKVQPAELEDSGVYFCASSQYSSLRAGGARSEQYFGPGTRLTVT.

Points on this clone: The same CDR3 also results from other DNA sequences found in this sample. V is TRBV5-1 and J is TRBJ1-1; 9 nucleotides match TRBD1. CDR1 is SGHRS, CDR2 YFSETQ, per germline. The CDR3 covers 14 residues. The junction had 2 bases not matched to a gene; V was cut back by 1 base and J by 4 bases. The CDR3 reads CASSLLTGGTEAFF. Written as DNA, the CDR3 is TGCGCCAGCAGCTTGTTGACAGGGGGCACTGAAGCTTTCTTT.

This clone was seen a handful of times. The chain combines TRBV7-2 with TRBJ2-5; unclear D gene. The CDR3 runs 15 residues. With 1 base removed from V and 5 bases from J, the gap between germline ends came to 14 bases. Germline V gene lookup returns CDR1 SGHTA and CDR2 FQGNSA. This CDR3 is CASSLDFRLRETQYF. The CDR3 coding sequence is TGTGCCAGCAGCTTAGATTTCCGCCTCCGGGAGACCCAGTACTTC. The full variable domain, with the rest looked up from reference TRBV7-2 and TRBJ2-5, is GAGVSQSPSNKVTEKGKDVELRCDPISGHTALYWYRQSLGQGLEFLIYFQGNSAPDKSGLPSDRFSAERTGGSVSTLTIQRTQQEDSAVYLCASSLDFRLRETQYFGPGTRLLVL.

The rearrangement links TRBV19 to TRBJ1-5; D unclear. V was trimmed by 4 bases and J by 5 bases, leaving 12 bases between them. In germline, CDR1 is LNHDA, CDR2 SQIVND (reference sequence). This CDR3 is 14 amino acids long. CDR3 coding DNA: TGTGCCAGTAGTAGTTCCCTTGAGGATCAGCCCCAGCATTTT. Translation gives CASSSSLEDQPQHF.

V gene TRBV30 combines with J gene TRBJ1-5; D is ambiguous. Trimming took off 1 base at V and 5 bases at J, with 12 bases between the two ends. Germline CDR1 is GTSNPN and CDR2 is SVGIG (reference sequence). The CDR3 extends over 14 amino acids. The chain's CDR3 is CAWSGAGSDQPQHF. In nucleotides, the CDR3 is TGTGCCTGGAGTGGGGCAGGTTCAGATCAGCCCCAGCATTTT.

The J gene is TRBJ1-3, the V gene TRBV9; the match to TRBD1 covers 12 bases. V shed 0 bases and J 2 bases; nucleotides not matched to a gene: 12. CDR1 and CDR2 (germline): SGDLS, YYNGEE. The length of the CDR3 is 20 residues. This CDR3 reads CASSVGFGTGGMNTGNTIYF. The CDR3 DNA sequence: TGTGCCAGCAGCGTAGGTTTCGGGACAGGGGGCATGAATACTGGAAACACCATATATTTT.

The rearrangement links TRBV5-1 to TRBJ2-7, with D unclear. Germline V gives CDR1 SGHRS, CDR2 YFSETQ. This CDR3 is 14 amino acids long. The V gene lost 3 bases and the J gene lost 2 bases, with 12 bases spanning the gap. CDR3 amino acids: CASSSGPGPYEQYF. CDR3 DNA: TGCGCCAGCAGCTCCGGCCCGGGTCCCTACGAGCAGTACTTC.

The V call is TRBV27, the J call TRBJ2-4; D is perhaps TRBD1 (5 bases). The germline V and J ends were trimmed by 7 bases and 0 bases, with 22 bases remaining between them. The CDR3 contains 18 residues. CDR1 is MNHEY, CDR2 SMNVEV, per germline (reference sequence). CDR3 DNA: TGTGCCAGCACCCCAAGTTCCAGGGCAAGACTAGCCAAAAACATTCAGTACTTC. Translation gives CASTPSSRARLAKNIQYF.

The rearrangement uses TRBV5-1 and TRBJ2-3; D may be TRBD2 (6 bases). V lost 0 bases and J lost 2, with 10 bases in between. The CDR3 is 15 residues long. Per germline, CDR1 SGHRS and CDR2 YFSETQ. The CDR3 region is CASSLELAPTDTQYF. The CDR3 region has the DNA TGCGCCAGCAGCTTGGAACTAGCCCCCACAGATACGCAGTATTTT.

The sample holds one count of this clone. The rearrangement links TRBV2 to TRBJ1-2, with unresolved D. Germline V gene data show CDR1 as SNHLY and CDR2 as FYNNEI. The CDR3 runs 12 residues. V was clipped by 3 bases and J by 4 bases, with 6 bases between them. This CDR3 reads CASSEAGYGYTF. The CDR3, as DNA: TGTGCCAGCAGTGAGGCAGGCTATGGCTACACCTTC.

The gene calls are TRBV7-6 and TRBJ2-5; TRBD1 might be the D (6 bases). Looked up from germline, CDR1 is SGHVS and CDR2 is FNYEAQ. The V and J ends lost 1 base and 5 bases respectively, with 20 bases between them. The CDR3 consists of 17 residues. In nucleotides, the CDR3 is TGTGCCAGCAGCTTAGGGGGGCCAACAGGGTCCGGGGAGACCCAGTACTTC. Translating gives CASSLGGPTGSGETQYF.

The chain carries TRBV29-1 and TRBJ2-2, with TRBD1 identical over 8 bases. The CDR3 length is 17 residues. With 7 bases clipped from V and 5 bases from J, the junction kept 18 bases outside the gene matches. In germline, CDR1 is SQVTM, CDR2 ANQGSEA. Here the CDR3 DNA reads TGCAGCGCTACCCCACTGGGCCAGGGGGCGCTGACCGGGGAGCTGTTTTTT. It yields the protein CSATPLGQGALTGELFF.

This clone was seen a single time. The chain employs TRBV9 and TRBJ2-3, with D perhaps matching TRBD1 (6 bases). CDR1 is SGDLS, CDR2 YYNGEE, per germline. V lost 0 bases, J lost 4 bases, and 9 bases lay in between. This CDR3 has 14 amino acids. The CDR3 region is CASSVDGGADTQYF. The CDR3 bases are TGTGCCAGCAGCGTAGATGGGGGCGCAGATACGCAGTATTTT.

This rearrangement joins TRBV5-6 to TRBJ2-1; D may be TRBD2 (5 bases). Germline assignment: CDR1 SGHDT and CDR2 YYEEEE. This CDR3 comprises 16 residues. Trimming cost V 0 bases and J 1 base, with 11 bases left between them. CDR3 sequence (DNA): TGTGCCAGCAGCTTGGAACTAGAAGTTTCCTACAATGAGCAGTTCTTC. Its protein is CASSLELEVSYNEQFF.

This chain connects TRBV29-1 to TRBJ2-5; TRBD2 aligns across 14 bases. This CDR3 spans 17 amino acids. Germline-derived CDR1 and CDR2 are SQVTM and ANQGSEA. Unmatched junction bases numbered 11, after V lost 2 bases and J lost 6 bases. For the CDR3, the DNA is TGCAGCGTTGAAATGGGGCGACTAGCGGGGGGGCTGAAGACCCAGTACTTC. This sequence encodes CSVEMGRLAGGLKTQYF.

J is TRBJ1-1 and V is TRBV4-2, with 7 bases that match TRBD1. V lost 1 base to trimming and J lost 1 base; unmatched junction nucleotides: 6. CDR3 length: 16 amino acids. Per germline, CDR1 LGHNA and CDR2 YNFKEQ. The CDR3 coding sequence is TGTGCCAGCAGCCAAGGAGGGGGCCCCTCGAACACTGAAGCTTTCTTT. Translating it yields CASSQGGGPSNTEAFF.

This clone has just a few counts. V is TRBV6-6 and J is TRBJ1-1; no reliable D call. Trimming cost V 7 bases and J 2 bases, with 14 bases left between them. There are 14 residues in the CDR3. Germline lookup yields CDR1 MNHNY and CDR2 SVGAGI (reference sequence). CDR3 region: CASTTGKANTEAFF. The CDR3 nucleotides read TGTGCCAGCACAACCGGGAAGGCTAACACTGAAGCTTTCTTT.

The chain is built from TRBV29-1 and TRBJ2-7; 7 nucleotides agree with TRBD1. J lost 2 bases, V lost 7 bases, and 11 bases had no gene match. The CDR3 runs 14 residues. Germline V gene data show CDR1 as SQVTM and CDR2 as ANQGSEA. CDR3 nucleotides: TGCAGCGCAAAATCGACAGGGAACCCCTACGAGCAGTACTTC. This encodes CSAKSTGNPYEQYF.

The V gene is TRBV2, the J gene TRBJ1-4; 9 bases line up with TRBD1. J gave up 10 bases and V 6 bases, and 9 bases lay outside the gene matches. This CDR3 has 14 amino acids. In germline, CDR1 is SNHLY, CDR2 FYNNEI. This CDR3 is CASSDRTGVGKLFF. CDR3 in DNA: TGTGCCAGCAGCGACCGGACAGGGGTGGGAAAACTGTTTTTT.

The V gene is TRBV2, the J gene TRBJ2-3, with D perhaps matching TRBD2 (7 bases). V was cut by 4 bases and J by 1 base, with 12 bases left in between. From germline, CDR1 is SNHLY and CDR2 FYNNEI. This CDR3 contains 15 residues. CDR3 sequence (DNA): TGTGCCAGCAGTGCCCTAGGGGGGGGCACAGATACGCAGTATTTT. This codes for CASSALGGGTDTQYF.